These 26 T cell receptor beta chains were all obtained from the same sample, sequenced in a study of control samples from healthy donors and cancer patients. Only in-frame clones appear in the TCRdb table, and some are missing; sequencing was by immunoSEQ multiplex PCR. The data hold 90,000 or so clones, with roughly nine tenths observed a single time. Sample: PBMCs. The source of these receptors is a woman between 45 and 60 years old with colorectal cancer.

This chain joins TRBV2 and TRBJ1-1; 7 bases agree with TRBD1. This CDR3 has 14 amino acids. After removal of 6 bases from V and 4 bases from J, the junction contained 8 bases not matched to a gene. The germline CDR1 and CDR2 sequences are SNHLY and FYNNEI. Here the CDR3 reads CASRSQGGGTEAFF. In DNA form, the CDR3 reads TGTGCCAGCAGGTCTCAGGGGGGTGGCACTGAAGCTTTCTTT.

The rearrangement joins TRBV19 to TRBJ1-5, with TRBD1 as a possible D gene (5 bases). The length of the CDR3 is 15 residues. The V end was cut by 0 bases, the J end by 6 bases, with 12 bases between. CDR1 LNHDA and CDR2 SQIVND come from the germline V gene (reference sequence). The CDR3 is CASSIDMGGIQPQHF. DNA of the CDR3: TGTGCCAGTAGTATAGATATGGGGGGGATTCAGCCCCAGCATTTT.

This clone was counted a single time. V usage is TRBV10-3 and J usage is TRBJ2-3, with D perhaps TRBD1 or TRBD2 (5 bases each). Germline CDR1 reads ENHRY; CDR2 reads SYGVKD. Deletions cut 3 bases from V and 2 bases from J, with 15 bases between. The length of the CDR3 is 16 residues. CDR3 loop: CAISDGAQILTDTQYF. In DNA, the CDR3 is TGTGCCATCAGTGACGGGGCGCAGATCCTCACAGATACGCAGTATTTT.

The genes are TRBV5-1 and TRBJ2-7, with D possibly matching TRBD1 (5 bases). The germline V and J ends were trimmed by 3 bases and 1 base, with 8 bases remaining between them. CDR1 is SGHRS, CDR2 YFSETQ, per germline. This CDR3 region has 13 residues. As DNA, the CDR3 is TGCGCCAGCAGCTCCGACAGATCCTACGAGCAGTACGTC. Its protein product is CASSSDRSYEQYV.

CDR3 amino acids: CASSFGEQPQHF. The CDR3 coding sequence is TGTGCCAGCAGTTTTGGCGAACAGCCCCAGCATTTT. This chain connects TRBV6-2 or TRBV6-3 to TRBJ1-5; D not certain. Per the germline V gene, CDR1 is MNHEY and CDR2 is SVGEGT. The CDR3 sequence is 12 residues long. Between the trimmed V and J ends, which lost 4 bases and 7 bases, there was a span of 8 bases.

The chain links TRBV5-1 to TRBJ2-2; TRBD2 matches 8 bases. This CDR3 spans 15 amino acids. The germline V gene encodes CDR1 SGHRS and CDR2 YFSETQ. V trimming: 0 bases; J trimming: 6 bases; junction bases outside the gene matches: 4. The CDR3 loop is CASSLAAGGAGELFF. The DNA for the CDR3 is TGCGCCAGCAGCTTGGCCGCCGGGGGGGCCGGGGAGCTGTTTTTT.

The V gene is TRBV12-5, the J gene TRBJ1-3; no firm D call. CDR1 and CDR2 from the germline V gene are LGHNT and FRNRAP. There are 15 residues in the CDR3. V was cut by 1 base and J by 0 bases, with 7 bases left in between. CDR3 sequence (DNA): TGTGCTAGTGGTTTGGAGAAAGGCTCTGGAAACACCATATATTTT. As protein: CASGLEKGSGNTIYF.

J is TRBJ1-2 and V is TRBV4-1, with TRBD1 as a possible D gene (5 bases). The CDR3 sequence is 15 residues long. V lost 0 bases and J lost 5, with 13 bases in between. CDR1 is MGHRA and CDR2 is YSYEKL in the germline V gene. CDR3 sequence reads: CASSQDLRGEYGYTF. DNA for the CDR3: TGCGCCAGCAGCCAAGATCTAAGGGGCGAGTATGGCTACACCTTC.

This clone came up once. The CDR3 reads CASSTFGGANVLTF. CDR3 in DNA: TGTGCCAGCAGTACCTTTGGCGGGGCCAACGTCCTGACTTTC. The V call is TRBV6-6, the J call TRBJ2-6; no clear D gene. Trimming took off 5 bases at V and 4 bases at J, with 9 bases between the two ends. This CDR3 is built from 14 residues. Germline V gene lookup returns CDR1 MNHNY and CDR2 SVGAGI (reference sequence).

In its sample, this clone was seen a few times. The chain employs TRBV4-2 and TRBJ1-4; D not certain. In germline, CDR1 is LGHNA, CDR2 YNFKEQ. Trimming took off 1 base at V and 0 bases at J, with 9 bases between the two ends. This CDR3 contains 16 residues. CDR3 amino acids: CASSQVWPATNEKLFF. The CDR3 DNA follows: TGTGCCAGCAGCCAAGTCTGGCCCGCAACTAATGAAAAACTGTTTTTT.

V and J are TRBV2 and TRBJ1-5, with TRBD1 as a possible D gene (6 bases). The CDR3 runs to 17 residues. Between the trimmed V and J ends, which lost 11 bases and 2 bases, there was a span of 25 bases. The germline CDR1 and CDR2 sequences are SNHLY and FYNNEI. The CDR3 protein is CACRGRGKGTGNQPQHF. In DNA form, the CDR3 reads TGTGCCTGCCGAGGCAGGGGAAAAGGAACCGGCAATCAGCCCCAGCATTTT. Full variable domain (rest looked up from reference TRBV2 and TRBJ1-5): EPEVTQTPSHQVTQMGQEVILRCVPISNHLYFYWYRQILGQKVEFLVSFYNNEISEKSEIFDDQFSVERPDGSNFTLKIRSTKLEDSAMYFCACRGRGKGTGNQPQHFGDGTRLSIL.

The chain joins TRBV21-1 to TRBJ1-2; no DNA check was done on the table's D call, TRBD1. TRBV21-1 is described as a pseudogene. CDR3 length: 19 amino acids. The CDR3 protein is CASSKSQTGNPELGYGYTF. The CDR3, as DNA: TGTGCCAGCAGCAAAAGCCAGACAGGGAATCCTGAGCTAGGCTATGGCTACACCTTC.

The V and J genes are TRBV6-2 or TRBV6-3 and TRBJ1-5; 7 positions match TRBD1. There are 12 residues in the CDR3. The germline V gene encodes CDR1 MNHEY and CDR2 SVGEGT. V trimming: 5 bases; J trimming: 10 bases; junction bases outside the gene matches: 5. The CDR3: CASSTGALPQHF. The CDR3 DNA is TGTGCCAGCAGTACAGGGGCGTTACCCCAGCATTTT.

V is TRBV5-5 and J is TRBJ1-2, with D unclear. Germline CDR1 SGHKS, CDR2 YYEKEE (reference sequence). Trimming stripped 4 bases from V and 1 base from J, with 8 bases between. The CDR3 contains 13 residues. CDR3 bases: TGTGCCAGCAGCCCACAGAGTAACTATGGCTACACCTTC. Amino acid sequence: CASSPQSNYGYTF.

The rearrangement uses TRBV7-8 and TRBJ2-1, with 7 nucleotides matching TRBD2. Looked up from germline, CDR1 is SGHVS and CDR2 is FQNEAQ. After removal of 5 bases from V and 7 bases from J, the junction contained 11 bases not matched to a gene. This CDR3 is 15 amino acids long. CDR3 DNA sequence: TGTGCCAGCAGCAGGGACGCCCGAGCGGGAAATGAGCAGTTCTTC. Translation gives CASSRDARAGNEQFF.

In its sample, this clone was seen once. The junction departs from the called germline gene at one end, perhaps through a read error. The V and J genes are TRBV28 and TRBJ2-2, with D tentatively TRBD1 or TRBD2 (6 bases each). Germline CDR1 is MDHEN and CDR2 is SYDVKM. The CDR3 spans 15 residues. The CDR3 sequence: CAIRPGAGPHRGAVF. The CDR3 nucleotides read TGTGCCATCCGACCGGGGGCAGGGCCACACCGGGGAGCTGTTTTT.

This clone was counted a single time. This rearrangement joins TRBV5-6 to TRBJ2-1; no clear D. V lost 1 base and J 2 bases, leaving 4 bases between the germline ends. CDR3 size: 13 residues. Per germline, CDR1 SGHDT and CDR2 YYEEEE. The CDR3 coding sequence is TGTGCCAGCAGCTTGAGAACCTACAATGAGCAGTTCTTC. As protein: CASSLRTYNEQFF.

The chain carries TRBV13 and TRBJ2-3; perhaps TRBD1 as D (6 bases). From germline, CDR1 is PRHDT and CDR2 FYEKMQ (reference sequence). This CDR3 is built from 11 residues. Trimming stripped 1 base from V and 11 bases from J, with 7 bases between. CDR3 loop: CASSLAGQQYF. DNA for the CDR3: TGTGCCAGCAGCTTAGCGGGACAGCAGTATTTT.

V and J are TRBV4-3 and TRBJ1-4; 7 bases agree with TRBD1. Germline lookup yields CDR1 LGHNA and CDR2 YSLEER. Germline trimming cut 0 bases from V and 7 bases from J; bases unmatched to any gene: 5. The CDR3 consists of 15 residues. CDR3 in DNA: TGCGCCAGCAGCCAAGACCGAGGGGGCAGTGAAAAACTGTTTTTT. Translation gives CASSQDRGGSEKLFF.

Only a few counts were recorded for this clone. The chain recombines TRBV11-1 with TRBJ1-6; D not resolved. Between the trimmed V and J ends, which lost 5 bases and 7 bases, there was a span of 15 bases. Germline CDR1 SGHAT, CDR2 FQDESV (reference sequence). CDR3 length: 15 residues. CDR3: CASSPAEGRNSPLHF. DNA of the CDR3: TGTGCCAGCAGCCCCGCCGAGGGAAGGAATTCACCCCTCCACTTT.

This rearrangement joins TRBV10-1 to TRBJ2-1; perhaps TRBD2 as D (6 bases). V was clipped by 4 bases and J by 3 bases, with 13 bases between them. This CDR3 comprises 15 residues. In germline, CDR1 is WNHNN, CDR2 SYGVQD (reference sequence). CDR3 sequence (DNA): TGCGCCAGCAGTGTATCGGGGGATATCTACAATGAGCAGTTCTTC. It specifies CASSVSGDIYNEQFF.

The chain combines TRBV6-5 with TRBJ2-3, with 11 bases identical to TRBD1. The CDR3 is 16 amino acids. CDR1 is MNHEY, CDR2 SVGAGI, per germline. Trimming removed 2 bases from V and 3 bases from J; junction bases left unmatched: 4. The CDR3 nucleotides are TGTGCCAGCAGTTACACCGGACAGGGGGCAACAGATACGCAGTATTTT. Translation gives CASSYTGQGATDTQYF.

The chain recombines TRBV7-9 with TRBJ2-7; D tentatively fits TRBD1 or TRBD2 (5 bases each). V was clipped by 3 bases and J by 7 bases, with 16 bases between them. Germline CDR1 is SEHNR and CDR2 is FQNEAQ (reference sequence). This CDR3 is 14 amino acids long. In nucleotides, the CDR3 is TGTGCCAGCAGCTTGGGATCGGGGCTGCGGGAGCAGTACGTC. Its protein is CASSLGSGLREQYV.

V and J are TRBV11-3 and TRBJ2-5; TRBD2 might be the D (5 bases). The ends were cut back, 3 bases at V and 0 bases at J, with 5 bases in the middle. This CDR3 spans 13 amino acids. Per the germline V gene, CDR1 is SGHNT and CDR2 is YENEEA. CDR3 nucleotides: TGTGCCAGCAGCTTGGGAGACCAAGAGACCCAGTACTTC. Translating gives CASSLGDQETQYF.

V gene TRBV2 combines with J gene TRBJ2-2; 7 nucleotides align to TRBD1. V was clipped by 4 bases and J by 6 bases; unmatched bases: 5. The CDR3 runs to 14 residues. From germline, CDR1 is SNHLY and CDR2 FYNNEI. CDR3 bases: TGTGCCAGCAGTGGCGCAGGGGGTTCCGGGGAGCTGTTTTTT. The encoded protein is CASSGAGGSGELFF.

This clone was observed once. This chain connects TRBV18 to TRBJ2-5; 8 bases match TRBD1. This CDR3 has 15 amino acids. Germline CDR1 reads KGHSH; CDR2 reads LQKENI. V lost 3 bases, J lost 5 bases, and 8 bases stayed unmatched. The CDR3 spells CASSPRQGAKETQYF. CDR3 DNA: TGTGCCAGCTCACCGAGGCAGGGGGCTAAGGAGACCCAGTACTTC.